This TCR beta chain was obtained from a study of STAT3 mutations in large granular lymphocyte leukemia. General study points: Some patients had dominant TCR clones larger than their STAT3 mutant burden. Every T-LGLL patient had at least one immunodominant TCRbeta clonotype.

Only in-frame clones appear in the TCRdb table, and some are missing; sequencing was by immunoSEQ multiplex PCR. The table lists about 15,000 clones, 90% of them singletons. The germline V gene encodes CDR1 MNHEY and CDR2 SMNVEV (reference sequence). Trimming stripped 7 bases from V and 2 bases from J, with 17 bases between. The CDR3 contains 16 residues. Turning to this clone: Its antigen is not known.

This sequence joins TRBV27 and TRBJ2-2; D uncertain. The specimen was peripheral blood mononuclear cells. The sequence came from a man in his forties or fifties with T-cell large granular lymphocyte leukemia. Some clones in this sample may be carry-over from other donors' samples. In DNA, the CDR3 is TGTGCCAGCACCCTTCTTATAGGCCGCAACACCGGGGAGCTGTTTTTT. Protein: CASTLLIGRNTGELFF.